These 4 T cell receptor beta chains were sequenced from one sample in a study of CD8 T cells in Susac syndrome. The RNA, about 0.5 to 1 ug, was put through reverse transcription using random hexamers. Each CDR3 protein gets one entry after TCRdb re-called the immunoSEQ multiplex PCR reads with MiXCR. The table has 150,000 to 200,000 distinct CDR3 sequences, about 94% seen once. The source material was CD4+ T cells from PBMCs. These receptors were obtained from a human donor in good health.

The J gene is TRBJ1-2, the V gene TRBV7-9; D may be TRBD1 (6 bases). CDR3 length: 14 amino acids. The ends were cut back, 4 bases at V and 4 bases at J, with 13 bases in the middle. Germline V gene data show CDR1 as SEHNR and CDR2 as FQNEAQ (reference sequence). The CDR3 region has the DNA TGTGCCAGCAGCTCAGAACAGGGTGGCTATGGCTACACCTTC. Translating gives CASSSEQGGYGYTF.

CDR3 region: CASSFSGQGRDTQYF. The CDR3 DNA reads as TGTGCCAGCAGCTTTAGCGGACAGGGGAGAGATACGCAGTATTTT. The V call is TRBV7-2, the J call TRBJ2-3; TRBD1 aligns across 9 bases. CDR1 SGHTA and CDR2 FQGNSA come from the germline V gene. The V gene end was trimmed by 3 bases and the J gene end by 5 bases; junction bases not matched to a gene: 6. The CDR3 is 15 residues long. The variable domain in full, completed from reference TRBV7-2 and TRBJ2-3, reads GAGVSQSPSNKVTEKGKDVELRCDPISGHTALYWYRQSLGQGLEFLIYFQGNSAPDKSGLPSDRFSAERTGGSVSTLTIQRTQQEDSAVYLCASSFSGQGRDTQYFGPGTRLTVL.

The chain employs TRBV13 and TRBJ1-1; 11 bases are a match to TRBD1. The CDR3 covers 16 residues. Unmatched junction bases numbered 9, after V lost 5 bases and J lost 4 bases. Germline assignment: CDR1 PRHDT and CDR2 FYEKMQ (reference sequence). CDR3 protein: CASSAGQGAWATEAFF. CDR3 in DNA: TGTGCCAGCAGCGCAGGACAGGGGGCGTGGGCCACTGAAGCTTTCTTT.

This chain joins TRBV4-1 and TRBJ2-3; possibly TRBD1 or TRBD2 for D (5 bases each). CDR1 is MGHRA, CDR2 YSYEKL, per germline. The CDR3 has 15 residues. V dropped 1 base and J dropped 5 bases, with 13 bases sitting between them. For the CDR3, the DNA is TGCGCCAGCAGCCAAGGAGGGACCTCTCTAGATACGCAGTATTTT. Its translation is CASSQGGTSLDTQYF.